Following are 6 T cell receptor beta chains from one sample sequenced in a study of OX40 agonist ivuxolimab in advanced cancers. Sequencing was performed with immunoSEQ multiplex PCR; in TCRdb, only in-frame clones are kept and a portion is missing. The data show fewer than 8,500 clones, 65% to 80% seen once. The sequencing used CD4+ or CD8+ T cells sorted from blood, collected in a trial of the OX40 agonist ivuxolimab. These TCRs come from an adult with an advanced solid tumor such as melanoma, head and neck, liver or kidney cancer.

The V call is TRBV6-4, the J call TRBJ2-1, with TRBD2 identical over 7 bases. V trimming: 2 bases; J trimming: 1 base; junction bases outside the gene matches: 2. The CDR3 spans 15 residues. Germline assignment: CDR1 MRHNA and CDR2 SNTAGT. The CDR3 coding sequence is TGTGCCAGCAGTGACGGGGGGGGGTCCTACAATGAGCAGTTCTTC. This translates into CASSDGGGSYNEQFF.

The chain combines TRBV9 with TRBJ1-1; 9 bases align to TRBD1. V was clipped by 0 bases and J by 4 bases; unmatched bases: 4. CDR3 length equals 15 residues. CDR1 is SGDLS and CDR2 is YYNGEE in the germline V gene. The CDR3, as DNA: TGTGCCAGCAGCGTAGGACAGGGGGATCTCACTGAAGCTTTCTTT. It specifies CASSVGQGDLTEAFF. The entire variable domain, with the rest obtained from reference TRBV9 and TRBJ1-1, is as follows: DSGVTQTPKHLITATGQRVTLRCSPRSGDLSVYWYQQSLDQGLQFLIQYYNGEERAKGNILERFSAQQFPDLHSELNLSSLELGDSALYFCASSVGQGDLTEAFFGQGTRLTVV.

This chain connects TRBV11-3 to TRBJ2-7, with 7 positions matching TRBD1. The germline CDR1 and CDR2 sequences are SGHNT and YENEEA. Trimming cost V 1 base and J 3 bases; bases outside gene matches: 9. This CDR3 comprises 16 residues. CDR3: CASSLGSGTADYEQYF. The CDR3 nucleotides read TGTGCCAGCAGCTTAGGGTCCGGGACAGCGGACTACGAGCAGTACTTC. Full variable domain (outside the CDR3, taken from reference TRBV11-3 and TRBJ2-7): EAGVVQSPRYKIIEKKQPVAFWCNPISGHNTLYWYLQNLGQGPELLIRYENEEAVDDSQLPKDRFSAERLKGVDSTLKIQPAELGDSAVYLCASSLGSGTADYEQYFGPGTRLTVT.

This clone has more than one count but fewer than ten. The V call is TRBV4-3, the J call TRBJ1-4; D ambiguous. Trimming left V 3 bases short and J 6 bases short, with 2 bases between. Germline V gives CDR1 LGHNA, CDR2 YSLEER. The CDR3 covers 11 residues. The CDR3 nucleotides are TGCGCCAGCAGCCACTATGAAAAACTGTTTTTT. It codes for CASSHYEKLFF.

This chain connects TRBV4-1 to TRBJ2-1; TRBD2 matches at 11 bases. The CDR3 runs 17 residues. Trimming cost V 0 bases and J 10 bases; bases outside gene matches: 11. The germline V gene encodes CDR1 MGHRA and CDR2 YSYEKL. CDR3 DNA: TGCGCCAGCAGCCAAGATTGGTTTGGGGCTAGCGGGGGGGAGCAGTTCTTC. This translates into CASSQDWFGASGGEQFF.

The chain is built from TRBV13 and TRBJ1-6; a weak D match, TRBD1 (6 bases). Trimming took 4 bases from V and 10 from J, leaving 20 bases between them. This CDR3 region has 16 residues. The V gene's germline CDR1 is PRHDT and CDR2 FYEKMQ (reference sequence). The CDR3: CASSSRGGTSDSPLHF. In DNA, the CDR3 is TGTGCCAGCAGCTCAAGGGGCGGGACAAGCGACTCACCCCTCCACTTT.